This T cell receptor (beta chain) was captured by sequencing in a study of a mutant IDH1 vaccine in newly diagnosed glioma. In the study overall: Eight vaccine doses were administered to patients at weeks 1, 3, 5, 7, 11, 15, 19 and 23.

This sample's time point: week 11, during vaccination. The investigators gave 300 ug of mutant IDH1 20-mer peptide in each vaccine dose, together with topical imiquimod. Trimming stripped 5 bases from V and 6 bases from J, with 14 bases between. CDR3 size: 13 residues. Germline CDR1 is MNHNY and CDR2 is SVGAGI (reference sequence). Notes on this clone: Its antigen is unidentified.

TCRdb keeps only in-frame clones here, not all; method: immunoSEQ multiplex PCR. The sample has 110,000 or so clones, 90% seen once. Source: PBMCs, taken from a glioma patient whose treatment included an IDH1 peptide vaccine. The chain is built from TRBV6-6 and TRBJ2-7; TRBD1 is a possible D gene (6 bases). The TCR comes from a woman aged 50 to 65 with glioma. Written as DNA, the CDR3 is TGTGCCAGCAGTCCTGGGACATTGGGCGAGCAGTACTTC. This translates into CASSPGTLGEQYF.